Listed here are 21 T cell receptor beta chains from one sample, sequenced in a study of cytomegalovirus exposure and HLA in healthy donors. PCR involved 60 Vbeta and 13 Jbeta primers. The repertoire was sequenced with immunoSEQ multiplex PCR; TCRdb's copy has only in-frame clones and lacks some. This table holds 150,000 to 200,000 clones, 75% to 90% found once. Sequenced material: PBMCs. These receptors were collected from a male donor in good health and CMV-seropositive.

The J gene is TRBJ1-4, the V gene TRBV27; no clear D. The V end was cut by 1 base, the J end by 5 bases, with 11 bases between. This CDR3 comprises 15 residues. Germline CDR1 and CDR2: MNHEY and SMNVEV (reference sequence). The CDR3 loop reads CASSLLREPNEKLFF. CDR3 coding DNA: TGTGCCAGCAGTTTATTGAGGGAGCCGAATGAAAAACTGTTTTTT.

This sequence joins TRBV7-2 and TRBJ1-5; perhaps TRBD1 as D (6 bases). The length of the CDR3 is 17 residues. CDR1 SGHTA and CDR2 FQGNSA come from the germline V gene. The ends were cut back, 1 base at V and 5 bases at J, with 18 bases in the middle. The CDR3 sequence: CASSLGGPGTNYQPQHF. The CDR3 DNA is TGTGCCAGCAGCTTAGGGGGGCCAGGGACTAATTATCAGCCCCAGCATTTT.

The V call is TRBV28, the J call TRBJ2-3; 8 bases align to TRBD2. The CDR3 sequence is 16 residues long. From germline, CDR1 is MDHEN and CDR2 SYDVKM. V dropped 3 bases and J dropped 3; count of bases not matched to a gene: 8. CDR3 residues: CASSFQREGRTDTQYF. Here the CDR3 DNA reads TGTGCCAGCAGTTTTCAACGGGAGGGAAGAACAGATACGCAGTATTTT.

The genes are TRBV6-6 and TRBJ2-1; 9 bases align to TRBD2. V trimming: 7 bases; J trimming: 8 bases; junction bases outside the gene matches: 6. There are 13 residues in the CDR3. CDR1 is MNHNY and CDR2 is SVGAGI in the germline V gene (reference sequence). The CDR3 sequence is CASTASGTYEQFF. The CDR3 bases are TGTGCCAGCACGGCTAGCGGGACATATGAGCAGTTCTTC.

This clone was found once. The V gene is TRBV27, the J gene TRBJ2-2; D perhaps matches TRBD2 (6 bases). The CDR3 spans 16 residues. Germline assignment: CDR1 MNHEY and CDR2 SMNVEV (reference sequence). Trimming removed 0 bases at V and 5 bases at J, with 13 bases between. CDR3 nucleotides: TGTGCCAGCAGTTTATCGAGGAGGGTCGGGACCGGGGAGCTGTTTTTT. Translating it yields CASSLSRRVGTGELFF.

V and J are TRBV29-1 and TRBJ2-3, with 8 bases identical to TRBD2. V trimming: 6 bases; J trimming: 4 bases; junction bases outside the gene matches: 15. The CDR3 runs 16 residues. In germline, CDR1 is SQVTM, CDR2 ANQGSEA. CDR3 coding DNA: TGCAGCGTCGGACCTCCAGCGGGAGCTATCCCAGATACGCAGTATTTT. Protein product: CSVGPPAGAIPDTQYF.

V gene TRBV7-9 combines with J gene TRBJ1-5, with TRBD1 identical over 7 bases. The CDR3 runs 15 residues. J gave up 4 bases and V 3 bases, and 6 bases lay outside the gene matches. The germline CDR1 and CDR2 sequences are SEHNR and FQNEAQ (reference sequence). The CDR3 nucleotides read TGTGCCAGCAGCTTTTCAGACAGGGCGAATCAGCCCCAGCATTTT. The encoded protein is CASSFSDRANQPQHF.

The J gene is TRBJ1-5, the V gene TRBV18; D not certain. V was clipped by 1 base and J by 0 bases, with 7 bases between them. CDR1 KGHSH and CDR2 LQKENI come from the germline V gene. The CDR3 sequence is 15 residues long. The chain's CDR3 is CASSPRDISNQPQHF. As DNA, the CDR3 is TGTGCCAGCTCACCACGAGATATTAGCAATCAGCCCCAGCATTTT.

This chain connects TRBV6-1 to TRBJ2-1, with 9 nucleotides matching TRBD1. CDR3 length: 14 amino acids. Germline CDR1 reads MNHNS; CDR2 reads SASEGT. Germline trimming cut 4 bases from V and 6 bases from J; bases unmatched to any gene: 4. As DNA, the CDR3 is TGTGCCAGCAGTGTCGACAGGGGGATCAATGAGCAGTTCTTC. Translating gives CASSVDRGINEQFF.

The V gene is TRBV27, the J gene TRBJ2-4; 14 nucleotides agree with TRBD2. The CDR3 has 18 amino acids. J gave up 7 bases and V 5 bases, and 13 bases lay outside the gene matches. The V gene's germline CDR1 is MNHEY and CDR2 SMNVEV (reference sequence). CDR3 bases: TGTGCCAGCAGTCCTTCAGGACTAGCGGGAGGCCAACGTAACATTCAGTACTTC. It yields the protein CASSPSGLAGGQRNIQYF.

The chain recombines TRBV11-3 with TRBJ2-7; 7 bases fit TRBD2. This CDR3 contains 14 residues. Trimming removed 3 bases from V and 4 bases from J; junction bases left unmatched: 6. Germline V gene sequence: CDR1 SGHNT, CDR2 YENEEA. CDR3 residues: CASSFRLATYEQYF. The CDR3 DNA is TGTGCCAGCAGCTTCCGACTAGCCACTTACGAGCAGTACTTC.

The chain is built from TRBV28 and TRBJ1-1; 9 bases line up with TRBD1. The germline V gene encodes CDR1 MDHEN and CDR2 SYDVKM. Trimming removed 0 bases from V and 5 bases from J; junction bases left unmatched: 4. The CDR3 sequence is 15 residues long. DNA for the CDR3: TGTGCCAGCAGTTTATGGGGGACAGGGTATACTGAAGCTTTCTTT. Encoded protein: CASSLWGTGYTEAFF. The full variable domain, rest sourced from reference TRBV28 and TRBJ1-1, is DVKVTQSSRYLVKRTGEKVFLECVQDMDHENMFWYRQDPGLGLRLIYFSYDVKMKEKGDIPEGYSVSREKKERFSLILESASTNQTSMYLCASSLWGTGYTEAFFGQGTRLTVV.

Here the CDR3 DNA reads TGTGCCAGCAGCGTAGGGCTAGCGGGAGGGCCAGAGACCCAGTACTTC. Its protein product is CASSVGLAGGPETQYF. The chain has TRBV9 and TRBJ2-5; TRBD2 matches at 12 bases. The CDR3 is 16 residues long. Losses at the gene ends were 0 bases for V and 4 bases for J; bases not matched to a gene: 4. The germline V gene has CDR1 SGDLS and CDR2 YYNGEE.

This sequence joins TRBV2 and TRBJ2-1; TRBD2 matches at 10 bases. The CDR3 is 13 residues long. With 6 bases clipped from V and 7 bases from J, the junction kept 3 bases outside the gene matches. CDR1 and CDR2 from the germline V gene are SNHLY and FYNNEI. The CDR3 nucleotides are TGTGCCAGCAGACTAGCGGGGTCGAATGAGCAGTTCTTC. Translating it yields CASRLAGSNEQFF.

V is TRBV11-3 and J is TRBJ2-7; D is perhaps TRBD2 (6 bases). The CDR3 has 17 residues. V was pared by 0 bases and J by 0 bases, with 15 bases between. Germline CDR1 is SGHNT and CDR2 is YENEEA. CDR3 protein: CASSLDLGPGDSYEQYF. For the CDR3, the DNA is TGTGCCAGCAGCTTAGATCTGGGTCCGGGAGACTCCTACGAGCAGTACTTC.

This clone has more than one count but fewer than ten. The CDR3 spells CASSYGTGNYGYTF. DNA of the CDR3: TGTGCCAGCAGTTACGGGACAGGGAACTATGGCTACACCTTC. V usage is TRBV6-6 and J usage is TRBJ1-2; 9 positions agree with TRBD1. The CDR3 covers 14 residues. Unmatched junction bases numbered 0, after V lost 2 bases and J lost 2 bases. Germline V gene data show CDR1 as MNHNY and CDR2 as SVGAGI (reference sequence).

V and J are TRBV5-1 and TRBJ2-3; D gene unclear. The CDR3 totals 13 residues. V dropped 2 bases and J dropped 2 bases, with 6 bases sitting between them. From germline, CDR1 is SGHRS and CDR2 YFSETQ. CDR3 DNA: TGCGCCAGCAGCTTTACTATCACAGATACGCAGTATTTT. Residues: CASSFTITDTQYF.

The gene calls are TRBV5-6 and TRBJ1-1; possibly TRBD1 for D (5 bases). In germline, CDR1 is SGHDT, CDR2 YYEEEE. V gave up 4 bases and J gave up 5 bases, with 12 bases separating them. This CDR3 spans 13 amino acids. CDR3 residues: CASSAGVVTEAFF. The CDR3 DNA reads TGTGCCAGCAGCGCGGGGGTAGTAACTGAAGCTTTCTTT.

The V call is TRBV7-3, the J call TRBJ2-7; 10 bases match TRBD1. Germline V gene sequence: CDR1 SGHTA, CDR2 FQGTGA. The V segment lost 5 bases and the J segment 2 bases; nucleotides outside the gene matches: 6. The CDR3 has 15 residues. This chain's CDR3 is CASSPTGGLPYEQYF. The CDR3 DNA follows: TGTGCCAGCAGCCCGACAGGGGGCCTTCCCTACGAGCAGTACTTC.

In its sample, this clone was seen once. The rearrangement links TRBV7-2 to TRBJ2-7; 7 positions agree with TRBD2. In germline, CDR1 is SGHTA, CDR2 FQGNSA. After removal of 3 bases from V and 1 base from J, the junction contained 3 bases not matched to a gene. The CDR3 totals 14 residues. This CDR3 reads CASSLQRDSYEQYF. CDR3 DNA sequence: TGTGCCAGCAGCTTGCAGCGGGATTCCTACGAGCAGTACTTC.

V and J are TRBV7-9 and TRBJ1-2, with 10 bases identical to TRBD1. V shed 5 bases, J shed 2 bases, and the junction held 5 bases outside the gene matches. This CDR3 has 15 residues. The germline CDR1 and CDR2 sequences are SEHNR and FQNEAQ (reference sequence). Here the CDR3 reads CASSADRGPNYGYTF. Written as DNA, the CDR3 is TGTGCCAGCAGCGCTGACAGGGGGCCCAACTATGGCTACACCTTC.